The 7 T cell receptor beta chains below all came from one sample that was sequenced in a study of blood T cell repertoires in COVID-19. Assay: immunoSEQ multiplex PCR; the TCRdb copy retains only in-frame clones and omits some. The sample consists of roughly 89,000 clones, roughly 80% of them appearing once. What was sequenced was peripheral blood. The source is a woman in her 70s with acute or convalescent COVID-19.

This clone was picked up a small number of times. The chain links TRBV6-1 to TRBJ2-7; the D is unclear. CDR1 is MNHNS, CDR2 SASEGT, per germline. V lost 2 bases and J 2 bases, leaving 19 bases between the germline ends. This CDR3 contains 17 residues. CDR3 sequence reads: CASSELQRQRRAYEQYF. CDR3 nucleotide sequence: TGTGCCAGCAGTGAACTCCAACGTCAGCGCAGAGCCTACGAGCAGTACTTC.

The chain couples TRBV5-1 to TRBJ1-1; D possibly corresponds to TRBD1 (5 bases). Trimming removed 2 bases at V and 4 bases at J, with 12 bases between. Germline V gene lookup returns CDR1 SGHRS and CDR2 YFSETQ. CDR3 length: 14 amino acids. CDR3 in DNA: TGCGCCAGCAGCTTAAAGGGGCCTGGCACTGAAGCTTTCTTT. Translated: CASSLKGPGTEAFF. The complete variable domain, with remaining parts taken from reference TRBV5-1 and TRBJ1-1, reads KAGVTQTPRYLIKTRGQQVTLSCSPISGHRSVSWYQQTPGQGLQFLFEYFSETQRNKGNFPGRFSGRQFSNSRSEMNVSTLELGDSALYLCASSLKGPGTEAFFGQGTRLTVV.

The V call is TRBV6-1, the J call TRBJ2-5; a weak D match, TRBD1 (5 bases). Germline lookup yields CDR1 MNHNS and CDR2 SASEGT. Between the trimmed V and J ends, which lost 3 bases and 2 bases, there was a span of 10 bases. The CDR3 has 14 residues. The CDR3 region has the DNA TGTGCCAGCAGTGATTGGTCAGGGCAAGAGACCCAGTACTTC. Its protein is CASSDWSGQETQYF.

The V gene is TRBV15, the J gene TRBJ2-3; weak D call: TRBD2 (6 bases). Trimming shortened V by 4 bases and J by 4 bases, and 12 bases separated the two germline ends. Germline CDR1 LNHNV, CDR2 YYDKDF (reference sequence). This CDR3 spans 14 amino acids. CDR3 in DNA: TGTGCCACCAGCATATCAGGGACTGCAGATACGCAGTATTTT. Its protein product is CATSISGTADTQYF.

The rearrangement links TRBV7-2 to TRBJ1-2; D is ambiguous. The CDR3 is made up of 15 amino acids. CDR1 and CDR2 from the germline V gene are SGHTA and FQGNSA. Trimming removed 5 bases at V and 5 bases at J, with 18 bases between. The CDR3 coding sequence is TGTGCCAGCAGCCCAGACCCAGCAGGCAGTTATGGCTACACCTTC. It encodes CASSPDPAGSYGYTF.

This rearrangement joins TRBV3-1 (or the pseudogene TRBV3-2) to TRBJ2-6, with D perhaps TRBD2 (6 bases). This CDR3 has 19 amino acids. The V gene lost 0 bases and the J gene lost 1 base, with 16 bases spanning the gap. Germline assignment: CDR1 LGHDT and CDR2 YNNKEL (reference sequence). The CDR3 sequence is CASSQDIGGFGSGANVLTF. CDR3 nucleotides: TGTGCCAGCAGCCAAGATATCGGGGGTTTTGGGTCTGGGGCCAACGTCCTGACTTTC.

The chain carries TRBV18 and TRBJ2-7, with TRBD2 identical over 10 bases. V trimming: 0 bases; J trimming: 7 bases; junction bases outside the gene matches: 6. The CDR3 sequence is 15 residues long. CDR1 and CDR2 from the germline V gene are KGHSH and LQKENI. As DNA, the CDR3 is TGTGCCAGCTCACCACCCGGGACTAGCGAAGGGGAGCAGTACTTC. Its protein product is CASSPPGTSEGEQYF.